These 20 T cell receptor beta chains came from one sample sequenced in a study of T cells in tumors after PD-1 blockade. Only in-frame clones appear in the TCRdb table, and some are missing; sequencing was by immunoSEQ multiplex PCR. In the table there are 30,000 to 35,000 clones, 73% of which are singletons. This material consisted of PBMCs, taken after anti-PD-1 treatment. These TCRs come from a human donor with basal cell carcinoma.

The chain recombines TRBV5-1 with TRBJ2-5, with D possibly TRBD2 on 7 matching bases. V was shortened by 3 bases and J by 5 bases, with 14 bases between the two germline ends. This CDR3 is 14 amino acids long. CDR1 is SGHRS, CDR2 YFSETQ, per germline. In DNA, the CDR3 is TGCGCCAGCAGCTGGCCGGGGGGCGAGGAGACCCAGTACTTC. Protein: CASSWPGGEETQYF.

The chain combines TRBV9 with TRBJ1-3; D unclear. Trimming shortened V by 0 bases and J by 3 bases, and 10 bases separated the two germline ends. This CDR3 has 15 amino acids. Germline loops: CDR1 SGDLS, CDR2 YYNGEE. This chain's CDR3 is CASSVAQSRGNTIYF. CDR3 nucleotide sequence: TGTGCCAGCAGCGTAGCGCAGTCTCGTGGAAACACCATATATTTT.

V usage is TRBV28 and J usage is TRBJ1-6; D not resolved. Between the trimmed V and J ends, which lost 2 bases and 13 bases, there was a span of 15 bases. From germline, CDR1 is MDHEN and CDR2 SYDVKM. CDR3 length: 14 amino acids. CDR3: CASSLNPRELPLHF. CDR3 coding DNA: TGTGCCAGCAGTTTAAACCCAAGGGAGCTTCCCCTCCACTTT. Full variable domain (remainder filled in from reference TRBV28 and TRBJ1-6): DVKVTQSSRYLVKRTGEKVFLECVQDMDHENMFWYRQDPGLGLRLIYFSYDVKMKEKGDIPEGYSVSREKKERFSLILESASTNQTSMYLCASSLNPRELPLHFGNGTRLTVT.

This chain joins TRBV5-4 and TRBJ2-5; TRBD1 might be the D (5 bases). In germline, CDR1 is SGHNT, CDR2 YYREEE (reference sequence). The CDR3 spans 16 residues. Between the trimmed V and J ends, which lost 3 bases and 2 bases, there was a span of 17 bases. The CDR3 loop reads CASSSRTSPDQETQYF. DNA for the CDR3: TGTGCCAGCAGCTCGCGGACAAGTCCCGATCAAGAGACCCAGTACTTC.

This clone turned up a few times. The rearrangement uses TRBV6-6 and TRBJ2-7; 7 bases are shared with TRBD2. The CDR3 loop spans 15 amino acids. V gave up 7 bases and J gave up 7 bases; unmatched junction bases: 16. The germline V gene encodes CDR1 MNHNY and CDR2 SVGAGI (reference sequence). The CDR3 sequence: CASTAGDPSLSEQYF. Written as DNA, the CDR3 is TGTGCCAGCACTGCGGGGGACCCGTCTCTGAGTGAGCAGTACTTC.

This sequence joins TRBV6-5 and TRBJ2-7, with no clear D. V lost 6 bases and J lost 3, with 12 bases in between. CDR1 and CDR2 from the germline V gene are MNHEY and SVGAGI. The CDR3 runs 13 residues. The CDR3 DNA reads TGTGCCAGCAGAAATCCCCCCTTCTACGAGCAGTACTTC. Its protein is CASRNPPFYEQYF.

The V call is TRBV5-4, the J call TRBJ1-4; D is ambiguous. This CDR3 comprises 14 residues. Trimming took off 1 base at V and 4 bases at J, with 8 bases between the two ends. The germline CDR1 and CDR2 sequences are SGHNT and YYREEE (reference sequence). Here the CDR3 reads CASSLFGINEKLFF. Written as DNA, the CDR3 is TGTGCCAGCAGCTTGTTCGGTATTAATGAAAAACTGTTTTTT. Drawing the rest from reference TRBV5-4 and TRBJ1-4, the complete variable domain is ETGVTQSPTHLIKTRGQQVTLRCSSQSGHNTVSWYQQALGQGPQFIFQYYREEENGRGNFPPRFSGLQFPNYSSELNVNALELDDSALYLCASSLFGINEKLFFGSGTQLSVL.

The J gene is TRBJ1-2, the V gene TRBV4-2; TRBD1 aligns across 10 bases. Germline V gives CDR1 LGHNA, CDR2 YNFKEQ. V dropped 3 bases and J dropped 6; count of bases not matched to a gene: 4. The CDR3 has 14 residues. The CDR3 bases are TGTGCCAGCAGCCATGCCGGGACAGGGGATGGCTACACCTTC. Protein sequence: CASSHAGTGDGYTF.

The V and J genes are TRBV5-6 and TRBJ2-7; TRBD1 matches 11 bases. The V gene end was trimmed by 4 bases and the J gene end by 3 bases; junction bases not matched to a gene: 6. The CDR3 loop spans 15 amino acids. Germline assignment: CDR1 SGHDT and CDR2 YYEEEE. CDR3 loop: CASSPDRGLLYEQYF. DNA for the CDR3: TGTGCCAGCAGCCCGGACAGGGGGCTTCTCTACGAGCAGTACTTC.

This chain joins TRBV2 and TRBJ2-5, with D possibly matching TRBD2 (5 bases). Trimming took 6 bases from V and 5 from J, leaving 13 bases between them. This CDR3 is built from 13 residues. The germline gives CDR1 SNHLY, CDR2 FYNNEI. As DNA, the CDR3 is TGTGCCAGCAGGGAGGCGCTCGGGGAGACCCAGTACTTC. Protein: CASREALGETQYF.

The rearrangement joins TRBV19 to TRBJ2-7; 7 nucleotides agree with TRBD1. The germline gives CDR1 LNHDA, CDR2 SQIVND (reference sequence). V was pared by 4 bases and J by 6 bases, with 6 bases of the junction left unmatched. The CDR3 sequence is 13 residues long. This CDR3 is CASSRDRGSEQYF. The CDR3 DNA reads TGTGCCAGTAGTAGGGACAGAGGCAGCGAGCAGTACTTC.

V usage is TRBV19 and J usage is TRBJ2-3, with 10 bases lining up with TRBD2. The CDR3 runs 18 residues. Per germline, CDR1 LNHDA and CDR2 SQIVND (reference sequence). V lost 3 bases to trimming and J lost 1 base; unmatched junction nucleotides: 10. The CDR3 region has the DNA TGTGCCAGTAGTATGGTGAGCGGGGGGGGCCCTGGCACAGATACGCAGTATTTT. It codes for CASSMVSGGGPGTDTQYF.

The chain carries TRBV27 and TRBJ2-6; possibly TRBD1 or TRBD2 for D (5 bases each). The CDR3 loop spans 15 amino acids. Trimming left V 7 bases short and J 2 bases short, with 12 bases between. CDR1 and CDR2 (germline): MNHEY, SMNVEV (reference sequence). The CDR3 region has the DNA TGTGCCAGCAAACTGAGAGGGGCTGGGGCCAACGTCCTGACTTTC. Encoded protein: CASKLRGAGANVLTF.

This chain joins TRBV25-1 and TRBJ2-3; D is uncertain. Looked up from germline, CDR1 is MGHDK and CDR2 is SYGVNS. Trimming stripped 1 base from V and 8 bases from J, with 7 bases between. There are 12 residues in the CDR3. The CDR3 DNA follows: TGTGCCAGCAGTGAATCAGGAGTTACGCAGTATTTT. This gives the protein CASSESGVTQYF.

The chain links TRBV6-2 or TRBV6-3 to TRBJ2-3; D not certain. This CDR3 is built from 16 residues. Germline-derived CDR1 and CDR2 are MNHEY and SVGEGT. V was trimmed by 6 bases and J by 0 bases, leaving 16 bases between them. This CDR3 is CASSPKRTLSTDTQYF. In DNA, the CDR3 is TGTGCCAGCAGCCCCAAGAGGACCCTGAGCACAGATACGCAGTATTTT.

This chain links TRBV24-1 with TRBJ1-2, with TRBD1 as a possible D gene (6 bases). This CDR3 has 14 amino acids. CDR1 is KGHDR, CDR2 SFDVKD, per germline. Trimming removed 9 bases at V and 0 bases at J, with 13 bases between. The CDR3 sequence is CATSSYRANYGYTF. For the CDR3, the DNA is TGTGCCACCTCATCTTACAGGGCTAACTATGGCTACACCTTC.

The chain's CDR3 is CASSNRQGLLEQYF. In DNA, the CDR3 is TGTGCCAGTAGTAACCGACAGGGACTTTTGGAGCAGTACTTC. This chain links TRBV19 with TRBJ2-7, with D tentatively TRBD1 (7 bases). The CDR3 covers 14 residues. Trimming left V 4 bases short and J 7 bases short, with 17 bases between. Germline loops: CDR1 LNHDA, CDR2 SQIVND (reference sequence). The whole variable domain, filled in from reference TRBV19 and TRBJ2-7, reads DGGITQSPKYLFRKEGQNVTLSCEQNLNHDAMYWYRQDPGQGLRLIYYSQIVNDFQKGDIAEGYSVSREKKESFPLTVTSAQKNPTAFYLCASSNRQGLLEQYFGPGTRLTVT.

V and J are TRBV6-5 and TRBJ2-3; TRBD2 aligns across 7 bases. The CDR3 totals 15 residues. CDR1 and CDR2 (germline): MNHEY, SVGAGI. V trimming: 4 bases; J trimming: 2 bases; junction bases outside the gene matches: 6. CDR3 loop: CASSLERGDTDTQYF. The CDR3 nucleotides are TGTGCCAGCAGTTTAGAGCGGGGTGACACAGATACGCAGTATTTT.

The chain joins TRBV14 to TRBJ2-3; 14 nucleotides align to TRBD2. The junction had 4 bases not matched to a gene; V was cut back by 8 bases and J by 6 bases. Germline CDR1 and CDR2: SGHDN and FVKESK. This CDR3 spans 14 amino acids. CDR3 loop: CASGGLAGADTQYF. CDR3 coding DNA: TGTGCCAGCGGGGGACTAGCGGGAGCGGATACGCAGTATTTT.

The J gene is TRBJ2-3, the V gene TRBV29-1; 7 bases align to TRBD2. CDR1 is SQVTM and CDR2 is ANQGSEA in the germline V gene. CDR3 length equals 15 residues. V trimming: 7 bases; J trimming: 1 base; junction bases outside the gene matches: 11. The CDR3 loop reads CSASSGTSGTDTQYF. Written as DNA, the CDR3 is TGCAGCGCATCTTCGGGAACTAGCGGCACAGATACGCAGTATTTT.